These 21 T cell receptor beta chains originate from one sample sequenced in a study of shared clonotypes between healthy human individuals. The repertoire was sequenced with immunoSEQ multiplex PCR; TCRdb's copy has only in-frame clones and lacks some. This repertoire shows around 2.5 million clones, 90% to 95% found once; its top ten account for around 0.37%. Sequencing was done on a sample of naive CD4+ T cells from PBMCs. Subset noted: CD45RA+ positively selected. These receptors all stem from a man between 18 and 29 years old in good health. Some clones in this sample may be carry-over from other donors' samples.

The gene calls are TRBV14 and TRBJ1-1; 7 positions agree with TRBD1. The CDR3 consists of 16 residues. V was clipped by 4 bases and J by 6 bases; unmatched bases: 14. The V gene's germline CDR1 is SGHDN and CDR2 FVKESK. CDR3 nucleotides: TGTGCCAGCAGCCCACTCCGAGACAGGGAGGGTGCTGAAGCTTTCTTT. It yields the protein CASSPLRDREGAEAFF.

The chain recombines TRBV25-1 with TRBJ2-3; no definite D call. Per germline, CDR1 MGHDK and CDR2 SYGVNS. This CDR3 spans 11 amino acids. The ends were cut back, 3 bases at V and 8 bases at J, with 6 bases in the middle. The CDR3, as DNA: TGTGCCAGCAGTGATGTCGGTACGCAGTATTTT. Translated: CASSDVGTQYF.

The chain has TRBV7-9 and TRBJ2-5; 9 bases line up with TRBD1. Per germline, CDR1 SEHNR and CDR2 FQNEAQ (reference sequence). The CDR3 is made up of 15 amino acids. V shed 0 bases, J shed 5 bases, and the junction held 4 bases outside the gene matches. The CDR3 region has the DNA TGTGCCAGCAGCTTAGCGACAGGGGGTGTTGAGACCCAGTACTTC. This translates into CASSLATGGVETQYF. The full variable domain, rest sourced from reference TRBV7-9 and TRBJ2-5, is DTGVSQNPRHKITKRGQNVTFRCDPISEHNRLYWYRQTLGQGPEFLTYFQNEAQLEKSRLLSDRFSAERPKGSFSTLEIQRTEQGDSAMYLCASSLATGGVETQYFGPGTRLLVL.

About this clone itself: The same CDR3 arises from other DNA sequences in this sample as well. J is TRBJ2-3 and V is TRBV18; D is unresolved. The length of the CDR3 is 11 residues. Germline assignment: CDR1 KGHSH and CDR2 LQKENI. V lost 2 bases and J lost 4, with 1 base in between. CDR3 residues: CASSPADTQYF. The CDR3 DNA is TGTGCCAGCTCACCAGCAGATACGCAGTATTTT.

For the CDR3, the DNA is TGTGCCAGCAGTGGCGTTGGGGCTGGGGCCAACGTCCTGACTTTC. It specifies CASSGVGAGANVLTF. This chain joins TRBV2 and TRBJ2-6; no definite D call. The V end was cut by 4 bases, the J end by 2 bases, with 9 bases between. Looked up from germline, CDR1 is SNHLY and CDR2 is FYNNEI. This CDR3 is built from 15 residues.

The table lists this clone with a few counts. The CDR3, as DNA: TGTGCCAGCAGCTCCAAAGCGGACAGCGCCTATGGCTACACCTTC. It encodes CASSSKADSAYGYTF. The chain recombines TRBV5-4 with TRBJ1-2, with D maybe TRBD1 (6 bases). Germline V gene sequence: CDR1 SGHNT, CDR2 YYREEE (reference sequence). This CDR3 has 15 amino acids. Trimming shortened V by 3 bases and J by 4 bases, and 16 bases separated the two germline ends.

The V gene is TRBV2, the J gene TRBJ2-2, with D perhaps matching TRBD1 or TRBD2 (5 bases each). This CDR3 has 15 residues. Germline V gene data show CDR1 as SNHLY and CDR2 as FYNNEI. V was pared by 7 bases and J by 1 base, with 13 bases between. CDR3 sequence reads: CASIVEGLNTGELFF. CDR3 in DNA: TGTGCCAGCATCGTCGAGGGGCTGAACACCGGGGAGCTGTTTTTT.

The rearrangement joins TRBV30 to TRBJ2-1; 8 bases align to TRBD2. Trimming at V came to 0 bases and at J to 7 bases, leaving 14 bases not matched to a gene. In germline, CDR1 is GTSNPN, CDR2 SVGIG (reference sequence). There are 17 residues in the CDR3. DNA for the CDR3: TGTGCCTGGAGTGTACTTCTTGTGAGCGGGAGTAGGAATGAGCAGTTCTTC. This encodes CAWSVLLVSGSRNEQFF.

J is TRBJ2-7 and V is TRBV20-1; no definite D call. V lost 6 bases and J lost 4, with 10 bases in between. This CDR3 comprises 11 residues. CDR1 is DFQATT, CDR2 SNEGSKA, per germline (reference sequence). CDR3 in amino acids: CSAHAFYEQYF. The CDR3 coding sequence is TGCAGTGCCCACGCCTTTTACGAGCAGTACTTC.

The rearrangement joins TRBV28 to TRBJ2-5; D is unclear. This CDR3 is built from 16 residues. V shed 3 bases and J shed 1 base, with 15 bases lying between them. CDR1 is MDHEN and CDR2 is SYDVKM in the germline V gene. This CDR3 is CASSFADQPSQETQYF. The CDR3 DNA reads TGTGCCAGCAGTTTTGCAGACCAACCTAGCCAAGAGACCCAGTACTTC.

The chain couples TRBV18 to TRBJ1-1; D is unclear. CDR1 is KGHSH, CDR2 LQKENI, per germline. CDR3 length: 15 residues. V lost 1 base to trimming and J lost 5 bases, with 14 bases between them. CDR3 coding DNA: TGTGCCAGCTCACCACTCGTGATACAAGGAACTGAAGCTTTCTTT. It is translated as CASSPLVIQGTEAFF.

CDR3 residues: CASTTMGPGTGELFF. DNA of the CDR3: TGTGCCAGTACTACTATGGGACCCGGCACCGGGGAGCTGTTTTTT. The chain combines TRBV19 with TRBJ2-2; D tentatively reads TRBD1 or TRBD2 (5 bases each). V was cut by 7 bases and J by 4 bases, with 16 bases left in between. Germline loops: CDR1 LNHDA, CDR2 SQIVND (reference sequence). The CDR3 length is 15 residues.

The V and J genes are TRBV11-2 and TRBJ2-2; D unresolved. The CDR3 is made up of 13 amino acids. V was pared by 8 bases and J by 7 bases, with 14 bases between. From germline, CDR1 is SGHAT and CDR2 FQNNGV. Here the CDR3 DNA reads TGTGCCAGCCCGAATAGGCCGGGCGGGGAGCTGTTTTTT. Translation: CASPNRPGGELFF.

The chain carries TRBV7-9 and TRBJ2-1, with D tentatively TRBD2 (6 bases). Germline CDR1 reads SEHNR; CDR2 reads FQNEAQ (reference sequence). The length of the CDR3 is 16 residues. The V gene lost 1 base and the J gene lost 4 bases, with 14 bases spanning the gap. Here the CDR3 reads CASSLVLLATYNEQFF. The CDR3 region has the DNA TGTGCCAGCAGCTTAGTGTTGCTAGCGACATACAATGAGCAGTTCTTC.

J is TRBJ2-7 and V is TRBV7-2; 11 bases match TRBD1. Germline CDR1 is SGHTA and CDR2 is FQGNSA. This CDR3 spans 14 amino acids. With V trimmed by 5 bases and J by 7 bases, 7 bases remained unmatched. CDR3 in DNA: TGTGCCAGCAGCCCGGACAGGGGGCAGCAGGAGCAGTACTTC. It specifies CASSPDRGQQEQYF.

This chain connects TRBV5-4 to TRBJ2-1; D may match TRBD1 or TRBD2 (5 bases each). This CDR3 spans 15 amino acids. CDR1 SGHNT and CDR2 YYREEE come from the germline V gene (reference sequence). The V end was cut by 4 bases, the J end by 6 bases, with 17 bases between. CDR3: CASSRTGTNFNEQFF. In DNA, the CDR3 is TGTGCCAGCAGCCGGACCGGGACCAACTTCAATGAGCAGTTCTTC.

The rearrangement links TRBV19 to TRBJ2-3; no firm D call. This CDR3 region has 14 residues. V lost 5 bases, J lost 2 bases, and 11 bases lay in between. CDR1 and CDR2 (germline): LNHDA, SQIVND (reference sequence). CDR3 nucleotide sequence: TGTGCCAGTAGTCCTCGGAGAGCCACAGATACGCAGTATTTT. Amino acids: CASSPRRATDTQYF. Based on the CDR3 plus reference TRBV19 and TRBJ2-3, the full variable domain is DGGITQSPKYLFRKEGQNVTLSCEQNLNHDAMYWYRQDPGQGLRLIYYSQIVNDFQKGDIAEGYSVSREKKESFPLTVTSAQKNPTAFYLCASSPRRATDTQYFGPGTRLTVL.

The genes are TRBV7-6 and TRBJ2-2; 8 positions agree with TRBD2. Germline lookup yields CDR1 SGHVS and CDR2 FNYEAQ. This CDR3 is 18 amino acids long. V was pared by 3 bases and J by 0 bases, with 9 bases of the junction left unmatched. The CDR3 nucleotides read TGTGCCAGCAGCTTCCCTCCATTCGGGAGGGCGAACACCGGGGAGCTGTTTTTT. Translated: CASSFPPFGRANTGELFF.

The gene calls are TRBV4-3 and TRBJ1-3; possibly TRBD1 for D (6 bases). V was trimmed by 2 bases and J by 7 bases, leaving 12 bases between them. CDR3 length equals 14 residues. The germline gives CDR1 LGHNA, CDR2 YSLEER. CDR3 residues: CASSQYRGINTIYF. The CDR3 nucleotides read TGCGCCAGCAGCCAATATAGGGGGATCAACACCATATATTTT.

The rearrangement links TRBV7-2 to TRBJ1-5; D might be TRBD1 (6 bases). The CDR3 contains 13 residues. Per germline, CDR1 SGHTA and CDR2 FQGNSA. Trimming removed 4 bases from V and 5 bases from J, with 9 bases in between. The CDR3: CASSSGVHQPQHF. The CDR3 DNA sequence: TGTGCCAGCAGCTCAGGGGTCCATCAGCCCCAGCATTTT.

The chain employs TRBV19 and TRBJ2-1; D call uncertain. V was cut by 8 bases and J by 0 bases, with 11 bases left in between. Germline assignment: CDR1 LNHDA and CDR2 SQIVND (reference sequence). The length of the CDR3 is 14 residues. The CDR3 region has the DNA TGTGCCAGTGGGCTCCGAAGCTCCTACAATGAGCAGTTCTTC. Protein product: CASGLRSSYNEQFF.